The rows below give T cell receptor beta chains drawn from one sample of a study of Graves' ophthalmopathy and Graves' hyperthyroidism. TCRdb itself ran the multiplex PCR reads through MiXCR, one entry per CDR3 protein. The data contain 500,000 to 700,000 distinct CDR3 sequences, about a fifth of them singletons. Sequencing was carried out using peripheral blood. These receptors were taken from a young woman with stable Graves' hyperthyroidism. Some clones in this sample may be carry-over from other donors' samples. CDR3s include the opening cysteine and the closing phenylalanine or tryptophan. A D gene is named only where the DNA matches it firmly. The size of a clone is reported for some rows only, either as once, few or many, or as a class for expanded clones.

D: .; V: TRBV6-1; J: TRBJ2-7; size: many; DNA: TGTGCCAGCAGTGAAGGCAAGCAACCACGGACCTACGAGCAGTACTTC; CDR3: CASSEGKQPRTYEQYF
D: .; V: TRBV6-1; J: TRBJ2-7; size: .; DNA: TGTGCCAGCAGTGAACTGTCAGGGTTTTCTCGCGAGCAGTACTTC; CDR3: CASSELSGFSREQYF
D: TRBD2; V: TRBV5-1; J: TRBJ2-5; size: few; DNA: TGCGCCAGCAAAGTGGGGGGGAATCAAGAGACCCAGTACTTC; CDR3: CASKVGGNQETQYF
D: TRBD1; V: TRBV28; J: TRBJ1-2; size: many; DNA: TGTGCCAGCAAAGGGACAGGGGAAGGCTACACCTTC; CDR3: CASKGTGEGYTF
D: .; V: TRBV27; J: TRBJ1-2; size: many; DNA: TGTGCCAGCAGTAAACAGGGCCCCGTCTATGGCTACACCTTC; CDR3: CASSKQGPVYGYTF
D: .; V: TRBV12-3/TRBV12-4; J: TRBJ1-2; size: .; DNA: TGTGCCAGCAGTTCCCTCTCAACAGGGATTCATGGCTACACCTTC; CDR3: CASSSLSTGIHGYTF
D: .; V: TRBV19; J: TRBJ1-1; size: many; DNA: TGTGCCAGTAGTCAACGGGACACTGAAGCTTTCTTT; CDR3: CASSQRDTEAFF
D: .; V: TRBV7-3; J: TRBJ1-6; size: many; DNA: TGTGCCAGCAGCTCGGGGGTTAATTCACCCCTCCACTTT; CDR3: CASSSGVNSPLHF
D: .; V: TRBV20-1; J: TRBJ2-7; size: .; DNA: TGCAGTGCTAGGGGGAACAGAGACTACGAGCAGTACTTC; CDR3: CSARGNRDYEQYF
D: .; V: TRBV7-3; J: TRBJ2-5; size: few; DNA: TGTGCCAGCAGCTTAAATCCCTTGGGGGCGGGGGAGACCCAGTACTTC; CDR3: CASSLNPLGAGETQYF
D: TRBD1; V: TRBV19; J: TRBJ1-2; size: many; DNA: TGTGCCAGTAGTATCCCGACAGGGTTTTATGGCTACACCTTC; CDR3: CASSIPTGFYGYTF
D: TRBD1; V: TRBV6-1; J: TRBJ1-1; size: many; DNA: TGTGCCAGCAGAGCACACAGGGGGTGGAACACTGAAGCTTTCTTT; CDR3: CASRAHRGWNTEAFF
D: .; V: TRBV24-1; J: TRBJ1-1; size: many; DNA: TGTGCCACCAGCGCCGGACAGAACACTGAAGCTTTCTTT; CDR3: CATSAGQNTEAFF
D: TRBD1; V: TRBV6-2/TRBV6-3; J: TRBJ2-7; size: many; DNA: TGTGCCAGCAGTTATGGAGGACAGGGAGCGTACGAGCAGTACTTC; CDR3: CASSYGGQGAYEQYF
D: .; V: TRBV28; J: TRBJ2-5; size: few; DNA: TGTGCCACCACTGAGGCTGGTCGGGAGACCCAGTACTTC; CDR3: CATTEAGRETQYF
D: TRBD2; V: TRBV28; J: TRBJ2-2; size: many; DNA: TGTGCCAGCACCCGGGGCGGGAGAGGCACCGGGGAGCTGTTTTTT; CDR3: CASTRGGRGTGELFF
D: TRBD1; V: TRBV6-2/TRBV6-3; J: TRBJ1-2; size: .; DNA: TGTGCCAGCTCCTCCTCCAAGGGGGCTCGAGGCTACACCTTC; CDR3: CASSSSKGARGYTF
D: .; V: TRBV18; J: TRBJ1-1; size: .; DNA: TGTGCCAGCTCACCACCCGACTACACTGAAGCTTTCTTT; CDR3: CASSPPDYTEAFF
D: TRBD1; V: TRBV30; J: TRBJ1-2; size: many; DNA: TGTGCCTGGAGGACAGGGGGGACCTATGGCTACACCTTC; CDR3: CAWRTGGTYGYTF
D: TRBD1; V: TRBV2; J: TRBJ2-7; size: many; DNA: TGTGCCAGCAGCATCGACAGGGGCCTGACCTACGAGCAGTACTTC; CDR3: CASSIDRGLTYEQYF
D: .; V: TRBV27; J: TRBJ2-7; size: many; DNA: TGTGCCAGCACGGATGGCTCCTACGAGCAGTACTTC; CDR3: CASTDGSYEQYF
D: TRBD1; V: TRBV30; J: TRBJ2-7; size: many; DNA: TGTGCCTGGAGTACAGGGGTCTCCTACGAGCAGTACTTC; CDR3: CAWSTGVSYEQYF
D: .; V: TRBV2; J: TRBJ1-5; size: many; DNA: TGTGCCAGCTCGCCCCCGGACAAATATAGCAATCAGCCCCAGCATTTT; CDR3: CASSPPDKYSNQPQHF
D: .; V: TRBV24-1; J: TRBJ1-2; size: .; DNA: TGTGCCACCAGTGATGCAACAGGGAGGAACTATGGCTACACCTTC; CDR3: CATSDATGRNYGYTF
D: .; V: TRBV5-1; J: TRBJ2-2; size: few; DNA: TGCGCCAGCAGCCATACTAGTTACGGGGAGCTGTTTTTT; CDR3: CASSHTSYGELFF
D: .; V: TRBV7-9; J: TRBJ2-7; size: many; DNA: TGTGCCAGCAGCATCGACAGCTACGAGCAGTACTTC; CDR3: CASSIDSYEQYF
D: .; V: TRBV19; J: TRBJ2-7; size: many; DNA: TGTGCCAGTAGTGTAGACCAGAGTGGGGACGAGCAGTACTTC; CDR3: CASSVDQSGDEQYF
D: TRBD1; V: TRBV28; J: TRBJ1-2; size: many; DNA: TGTGCCAGCAGCGGACAGGGGGTTGGGTACTATGGCTACACCTTC; CDR3: CASSGQGVGYYGYTF
D: .; V: TRBV12-3/TRBV12-4; J: TRBJ2-5; size: once; DNA: TGTGCCAGCAGTTTCGCAGGGATGATAGAGACCCAGTACTTC; CDR3: CASSFAGMIETQYF
D: .; V: TRBV30; J: TRBJ1-1; size: many; DNA: TGTGCCTGGAGTGTACGGAGTGACACTGAAGCTTTCTTT; CDR3: CAWSVRSDTEAFF
D: .; V: TRBV5-1; J: TRBJ1-5; size: .; DNA: TGCGCCAGCAGCCCGGGTGGGACACCCTATCAGCCCCAGCATTTT; CDR3: CASSPGGTPYQPQHF
D: TRBD1; V: TRBV15; J: TRBJ2-2; size: many; DNA: TGTGCCACCAGCCAGGACATCTTGGGACCCCTAACAGGGGCGGTTATCGGGGAGCTGTTTTTT; CDR3: CATSQDILGPLTGAVIGELFF
D: TRBD1; V: TRBV27; J: TRBJ2-7; size: many; DNA: TGTGCCAGCAGTTTATCCCCCCGACAGGGCTTGTACTTC; CDR3: CASSLSPRQGLYF
D: .; V: TRBV7-3; J: TRBJ2-3; size: many; DNA: TGTGCCAGCAGCTTAAGTCGGGAGCCCACAGATACGCAGTATTTT; CDR3: CASSLSREPTDTQYF
D: TRBD1; V: TRBV6-2/TRBV6-3; J: TRBJ2-7; size: .; DNA: TGTGCCAGCAGGGACAGGGGTCGGGACTACGAGCAGTACTTC; CDR3: CASRDRGRDYEQYF
D: .; V: TRBV12-3/TRBV12-4; J: TRBJ1-2; size: many; DNA: TGTGCCAGCAGTAACCAGGGGCAGGGCTACACCTTC; CDR3: CASSNQGQGYTF
D: .; V: TRBV2; J: TRBJ2-7; size: many; DNA: TGTGCCAGCAGTGGATGGGACGAGCAGTACTTC; CDR3: CASSGWDEQYF